Following are 10 T cell receptor beta chains from one sample sequenced in a study of shared clonotypes between healthy human individuals. Assay used: immunoSEQ multiplex PCR; TCRdb lists only in-frame clones, some missing. Of around 1.4 million clones in the sample, roughly 98.5% are singletons; the top ten hold 0.36%. Sequenced sample: naive CD4+ T cells sorted from blood. Subset of the sample: CD45RA+ positively selected. These TCRs come from a man between 25 and 39 years old in good health.

The CDR3 DNA reads as TGTGCCAGCAGCTTAGCTCAGGGTTTTAGAACCGGGGAGCTGTTTTTT. Its translation is CASSLAQGFRTGELFF. The chain uses TRBV11-2 and TRBJ2-2; perhaps TRBD1 as D (5 bases). Germline V gene data show CDR1 as SGHAT and CDR2 as FQNNGV. With 1 base removed from V and 5 bases from J, the gap between germline ends came to 14 bases. The CDR3 has 16 amino acids.

The chain combines TRBV5-1 with TRBJ2-1; 7 bases map to TRBD1. V lost 5 bases to trimming and J lost 3 bases; unmatched junction nucleotides: 5. This CDR3 is 14 amino acids long. CDR1 is SGHRS, CDR2 YFSETQ, per germline. As DNA, the CDR3 is TGCGCCAGCAGAGGGGGCCGGGGCTACAATGAGCAGTTCTTC. Translating gives CASRGGRGYNEQFF.

The chain employs TRBV2 and TRBJ2-7; TRBD1 aligns across 10 bases. The germline gives CDR1 SNHLY, CDR2 FYNNEI. Trimming took 7 bases from V and 5 from J; bases not matched to a gene: 11. This CDR3 is 15 amino acids long. Written as DNA, the CDR3 is TGTGCCAGCACCCTTTTGGGACAGGGGAGCGACGAGCAGTACTTC. Encoded protein: CASTLLGQGSDEQYF. The full variable domain, rest sourced from reference TRBV2 and TRBJ2-7, is EPEVTQTPSHQVTQMGQEVILRCVPISNHLYFYWYRQILGQKVEFLVSFYNNEISEKSEIFDDQFSVERPDGSNFTLKIRSTKLEDSAMYFCASTLLGQGSDEQYFGPGTRLTVT.

The chain joins TRBV6-4 to TRBJ2-1; TRBD1 aligns across 10 bases. Trimming cost V 4 bases and J 3 bases; bases outside gene matches: 6. The CDR3 has 16 amino acids. Germline V gives CDR1 MRHNA, CDR2 SNTAGT. In DNA form, the CDR3 reads TGTGCCAGCAGTGCTCTAGGACAGGGGGGCTACAATGAGCAGTTCTTC. Encoded protein: CASSALGQGGYNEQFF.

About this clone: Different DNA sequences within this sample yield the same CDR3. The gene calls are TRBV7-9 and TRBJ1-4; maybe TRBD1 (5 bases). From germline, CDR1 is SEHNR and CDR2 FQNEAQ (reference sequence). The length of the CDR3 is 13 residues. V was clipped by 5 bases and J by 7 bases, with 11 bases between them. The CDR3, as DNA: TGTGCCAGCAGCCTCCAGGGCTCTGAAAAACTGTTTTTT. Translated: CASSLQGSEKLFF.

The chain carries TRBV19 and TRBJ2-7; D possibly corresponds to TRBD2 (6 bases). Trimming cost V 6 bases and J 4 bases, with 19 bases left between them. The CDR3 length is 15 residues. Germline V CDR1 and CDR2: LNHDA, SQIVND (reference sequence). The DNA of the CDR3 is TGTGCCAGTAGCAGCATCGAGTGGGGGAGGTACGAGCAGTACTTC. This gives the protein CASSSIEWGRYEQYF.

V and J are TRBV9 and TRBJ2-7; D is unclear. V shed 0 bases and J shed 3 bases, with 7 bases lying between them. From germline, CDR1 is SGDLS and CDR2 YYNGEE. This CDR3 is 13 amino acids long. CDR3 in DNA: TGTGCCAGCAGCGTAGACAAGGGCTACGAGCAGTACTTC. This encodes CASSVDKGYEQYF.

The gene calls are TRBV19 and TRBJ1-4, with a tentative D call TRBD1 (5 bases). V lost 7 bases and J 0 bases, leaving 21 bases between the germline ends. The CDR3 runs 18 residues. Germline CDR1 reads LNHDA; CDR2 reads SQIVND (reference sequence). CDR3 in DNA: TGTGCCAGTACTAGCCGGCGACAGTTTCTTTCAACTAATGAAAAACTGTTTTTT. Translation gives CASTSRRQFLSTNEKLFF.

This chain's CDR3 is CASSQDLSVALRETQYF. The CDR3 DNA reads TGTGCCAGCAGCCAAGATCTTTCGGTAGCTCTAAGAGAGACCCAGTACTTC. The rearrangement links TRBV14 to TRBJ2-5; no firm D call. The CDR3 covers 17 residues. Trimming shortened V by 0 bases and J by 4 bases, and 18 bases separated the two germline ends. CDR1 is SGHDN and CDR2 is FVKESK in the germline V gene.

V usage is TRBV2 and J usage is TRBJ2-5, with TRBD1 identical over 9 bases. Trimming at V came to 10 bases and at J to 5 bases, leaving 5 bases not matched to a gene. The CDR3 sequence is 12 residues long. In germline, CDR1 is SNHLY, CDR2 FYNNEI. Written as DNA, the CDR3 is TGTGCCACCCGGGACAGGGCTGAGACCCAGTACTTC. It codes for CATRDRAETQYF. Filled out from reference TRBV2 and TRBJ2-5, the complete variable domain reads EPEVTQTPSHQVTQMGQEVILRCVPISNHLYFYWYRQILGQKVEFLVSFYNNEISEKSEIFDDQFSVERPDGSNFTLKIRSTKLEDSAMYFCATRDRAETQYFGPGTRLLVL.